The next 8 T cell receptor beta chains were all read from a single sample in a study of blood T cell repertoires in COVID-19. The repertoire was sequenced with immunoSEQ multiplex PCR; TCRdb's copy has only in-frame clones and lacks some. The repertoire consists of 200,000 to 250,000 clones, with roughly 80% occurring once and the leading ten covering over 7%. Sequencing was carried out using peripheral blood. The receptors were gathered from a woman aged 70 to 79 with acute or convalescent COVID-19.

The chain joins TRBV15 to TRBJ1-4, with D maybe TRBD1 (5 bases). There are 15 residues in the CDR3. Trimming removed 0 bases at V and 3 bases at J, with 8 bases between. Germline V gene data show CDR1 as LNHNV and CDR2 as YYDKDF (reference sequence). CDR3: CATSRDLGANEKLFF. The CDR3 DNA sequence: TGTGCCACCAGCAGAGACCTAGGGGCTAATGAAAAACTGTTTTTT.

The V and J genes are TRBV20-1 and TRBJ2-7; D perhaps matches TRBD2 (5 bases). Germline V gives CDR1 DFQATT, CDR2 SNEGSKA (reference sequence). The CDR3 contains 13 residues. The V gene lost 3 bases and the J gene lost 6 bases, with 15 bases spanning the gap. CDR3 in DNA: TGCAGTGCTAGTGTGCCTAGCATGCGCGAGCAGTACTTC. Amino acid sequence: CSASVPSMREQYF.

The table lists this clone with a count of one. J is TRBJ2-2 and V is TRBV7-2, with D perhaps matching TRBD1 (6 bases). The CDR3 sequence is 16 residues long. The V gene lost 5 bases and the J gene lost 4 bases, with 17 bases spanning the gap. The germline gives CDR1 SGHTA, CDR2 FQGNSA. The CDR3 nucleotides read TGTGCCAGCAGCCGCGCCTCCACAGGGAGCACCGGGGAGCTGTTTTTT. It codes for CASSRASTGSTGELFF.

The CDR3 spells CASTPGGVNSNQPQHF. CDR3 coding DNA: TGTGCCAGCACCCCCGGGGGGGTTAATAGCAATCAGCCCCAGCATTTT. This chain links TRBV6-6 with TRBJ1-5; TRBD1 is a possible D gene (5 bases). This CDR3 has 16 residues. Germline CDR1 and CDR2: MNHNY and SVGAGI (reference sequence). Trimming pared 7 bases from V and 0 bases from J, leaving 16 bases between.

The V and J genes are TRBV30 and TRBJ2-1; 8 bases are a match to TRBD2. CDR1 is GTSNPN, CDR2 SVGIG, per germline (reference sequence). CDR3 length equals 15 residues. J gave up 4 bases and V 2 bases, and 7 bases lay outside the gene matches. In DNA, the CDR3 is TGTGCCTGGAGTTTTGGTAGCGGGGCTTACAATGAGCAGTTCTTC. Translation gives CAWSFGSGAYNEQFF.

This clone was found a few times. The CDR3 coding sequence is TGTGCCAGCAGCGGTCGTGACAGGGGCTACGAGCAGTACGTC. Encoded protein: CASSGRDRGYEQYV. J is TRBJ2-7 and V is TRBV3-1 (or the pseudogene TRBV3-2); 8 bases match TRBD1. Per the germline V gene, CDR1 is LGHDT and CDR2 is YNNKEL (reference sequence). V lost 5 bases, J lost 3 bases, and 6 bases stayed unmatched. The CDR3 extends over 14 amino acids.

This clone appeared once. The chain uses TRBV4-1 and TRBJ2-2, with a weak D call TRBD2 (7 bases). The CDR3 loop spans 17 amino acids. From germline, CDR1 is MGHRA and CDR2 YSYEKL. V was shortened by 0 bases and J by 5 bases, with 16 bases between the two germline ends. CDR3 amino acids: CASSQERGGLGTGELFF. The DNA for the CDR3 is TGCGCCAGCAGCCAAGAGAGGGGGGGGCTGGGAACCGGGGAGCTGTTTTTT.

The rearrangement joins TRBV7-9 to TRBJ1-1; D is ambiguous. This CDR3 has 14 amino acids. The V end lost 1 base, the J end lost 10 bases, and 16 bases lay between the germline ends. The germline CDR1 and CDR2 sequences are SEHNR and FQNEAQ (reference sequence). CDR3 nucleotide sequence: TGTGCCAGCAGCTTAGTAGCGCCTCACAATGGAGCTTTCTTT. This codes for CASSLVAPHNGAFF. Looking up the rest from reference TRBV7-9 and TRBJ1-1 gives the full variable domain: DTGVSQNPRHKITKRGQNVTFRCDPISEHNRLYWYRQTLGQGPEFLTYFQNEAQLEKSRLLSDRFSAERPKGSFSTLEIQRTEQGDSAMYLCASSLVAPHNGAFFGQGTRLTVV.